Following are 22 T cell receptor beta chains from one sample sequenced in a study of cytomegalovirus exposure and HLA in healthy donors. Sequencing used immunoSEQ multiplex PCR; TCRdb keeps in-frame clones, though not all of them. The table shows a few hundred thousand clones, with 88% occurring only once. Sequenced input: PBMCs. These TCRs come from a man aged 25-45 years in good health and CMV-seronegative.

V and J are TRBV28 and TRBJ2-1; maybe TRBD1 (6 bases). Per germline, CDR1 MDHEN and CDR2 SYDVKM. The CDR3 is 11 amino acids. V dropped 6 bases and J dropped 16 bases, with 16 bases sitting between them. The DNA of the CDR3 is TGTGCCAGCAGAAACGCCGGGACACTCTTCTTC. This encodes CASRNAGTLFF.

In this sample, this clone turned up a few times. This rearrangement joins TRBV6-5 to TRBJ2-7; 8 nucleotides line up with TRBD2. The germline CDR1 and CDR2 sequences are MNHEY and SVGAGI. The CDR3 runs to 13 residues. The junction had 0 bases not matched to a gene; V was cut back by 2 bases and J by 3 bases. The CDR3 DNA is TGTGCCAGCAGTTACACTAGCGGCTACGAGCAGTACTTC. Its protein is CASSYTSGYEQYF.

This clone has only one observation. The genes are TRBV19 and TRBJ1-2; possibly TRBD1 for D (6 bases). The V gene lost 5 bases and the J gene lost 8 bases, with 12 bases spanning the gap. The CDR3 contains 12 residues. Germline lookup yields CDR1 LNHDA and CDR2 SQIVND (reference sequence). CDR3 sequence: CASSVGGAGYTF. The CDR3 bases are TGTGCCAGTAGTGTAGGGGGAGCCGGCTACACCTTC.

This clone was detected only a few times. This rearrangement joins TRBV7-9 to TRBJ2-3; 10 bases agree with TRBD2. Germline CDR1 reads SEHNR; CDR2 reads FQNEAQ (reference sequence). The V and J ends lost 4 bases and 6 bases, in that order; junction bases with no gene match: 7. The CDR3 loop spans 15 amino acids. CDR3 nucleotides: TGTGCCAGCAGCTCAGCGGGGGGGTGGCTGGATACGCAGTATTTT. It translates to CASSSAGGWLDTQYF. Filled out from reference TRBV7-9 and TRBJ2-3, the complete variable domain reads DTGVSQNPRHKITKRGQNVTFRCDPISEHNRLYWYRQTLGQGPEFLTYFQNEAQLEKSRLLSDRFSAERPKGSFSTLEIQRTEQGDSAMYLCASSSAGGWLDTQYFGPGTRLTVL.

The rearrangement uses TRBV7-9 and TRBJ2-5; 7 bases are a match to TRBD1. From germline, CDR1 is SEHNR and CDR2 FQNEAQ (reference sequence). The CDR3 sequence is 15 residues long. The trim removed 5 bases at V and 10 bases at J, leaving 16 bases unmatched. Here the CDR3 reads CASSPEIHRGLDQYF. The CDR3 nucleotides are TGTGCCAGCAGCCCTGAAATTCACAGGGGCTTGGACCAGTACTTC.

This chain joins TRBV15 and TRBJ1-3; 8 nucleotides line up with TRBD1. Germline trimming cut 0 bases from V and 3 bases from J; bases unmatched to any gene: 7. Germline CDR1 is LNHNV and CDR2 is YYDKDF (reference sequence). The CDR3 consists of 17 residues. CDR3 loop: CATSRDPQGARGNTIYF. DNA of the CDR3: TGTGCCACCAGCAGAGATCCTCAGGGGGCGCGTGGAAACACCATATATTTT.

This sequence joins TRBV6-6 and TRBJ1-3, with 9 nucleotides matching TRBD1. V was pared by 7 bases and J by 4 bases, with 11 bases of the junction left unmatched. Germline V gives CDR1 MNHNY, CDR2 SVGAGI (reference sequence). CDR3 length equals 16 residues. The CDR3 reads CASNRAGTGNGNTIYF. As DNA, the CDR3 is TGTGCCAGCAACAGAGCCGGGACAGGGAACGGAAACACCATATATTTT.

CDR3 in amino acids: CASSTIQGQASGNTIYF. The CDR3 DNA sequence: TGTGCCAGCTCAACCATACAGGGCCAGGCCTCTGGAAACACCATATATTTT. This rearrangement joins TRBV18 to TRBJ1-3; D possibly corresponds to TRBD1 (6 bases). The CDR3 has 17 residues. V was pared by 5 bases and J by 0 bases, with 17 bases between. Germline V gene lookup returns CDR1 KGHSH and CDR2 LQKENI.

The chain combines TRBV27 with TRBJ1-5; no clear D gene. Germline V gives CDR1 MNHEY, CDR2 SMNVEV (reference sequence). The CDR3 loop spans 14 amino acids. Trimming took 5 bases from V and 0 from J, leaving 8 bases between them. The CDR3 loop is CASSSGYSNQPQHF. The DNA for the CDR3 is TGTGCCAGCAGTAGCGGATATAGCAATCAGCCCCAGCATTTT.

This chain uses TRBV30 with TRBJ2-5; D gene uncertain. Germline loops: CDR1 GTSNPN, CDR2 SVGIG (reference sequence). The V end lost 1 base, the J end lost 5 bases, and 5 bases lay between the germline ends. This CDR3 contains 11 residues. The CDR3 nucleotides are TGTGCCTGGAGTGGCAGGGAGACCCAGTACTTC. Protein sequence: CAWSGRETQYF.

The chain employs TRBV5-1 and TRBJ2-3; 8 nucleotides align to TRBD2. Germline V lookup: CDR1 SGHRS, CDR2 YFSETQ. The CDR3 runs to 16 residues. The V segment lost 8 bases and the J segment 2 bases; nucleotides outside the gene matches: 13. DNA of the CDR3: TGCGCCAGTGGGAGGAAAGCGGGGGCCGACACAGATACGCAGTATTTT. Translated: CASGRKAGADTDTQYF.

The chain links TRBV9 to TRBJ1-6, with 7 bases aligning to TRBD1. The CDR3 sequence is 17 residues long. V dropped 3 bases and J dropped 2; count of bases not matched to a gene: 8. Germline V gene sequence: CDR1 SGDLS, CDR2 YYNGEE. This chain's CDR3 is CASSAALGTAYNSPLHF. The CDR3 nucleotides are TGTGCCAGCAGCGCAGCCCTCGGGACAGCCTATAATTCACCCCTCCACTTT.

This chain links TRBV5-4 with TRBJ1-1, with TRBD1 matching over 9 bases. Losses at the gene ends were 4 bases for V and 3 bases for J; bases not matched to a gene: 4. CDR3 size: 14 residues. The germline V gene has CDR1 SGHNT and CDR2 YYREEE (reference sequence). This CDR3 is CASSTGGFDTEAFF. The CDR3, as DNA: TGTGCCAGCAGCACAGGGGGCTTCGACACTGAAGCTTTCTTT.

CDR3 loop: CASSLVPLISYEQYF. Here the CDR3 DNA reads TGTGCCAGCAGCTTAGTCCCACTGATCTCCTACGAGCAGTACTTC. V and J are TRBV11-2 and TRBJ2-7; D not certain. This CDR3 has 15 amino acids. The V gene's germline CDR1 is SGHAT and CDR2 FQNNGV. The germline V and J ends were trimmed by 1 base and 0 bases, with 10 bases remaining between them. The full variable domain, with the rest looked up from reference TRBV11-2 and TRBJ2-7, is EAGVAQSPRYKIIEKRQSVAFWCNPISGHATLYWYQQILGQGPKLLIQFQNNGVVDDSQLPKDRFSAERLKGVDSTLKIQPAKLEDSAVYLCASSLVPLISYEQYFGPGTRLTVT.

This chain joins TRBV7-9 and TRBJ2-5; D might be TRBD2 (5 bases). Trimming pared 5 bases from V and 4 bases from J, leaving 20 bases between. This CDR3 spans 16 amino acids. Looked up from germline, CDR1 is SEHNR and CDR2 is FQNEAQ (reference sequence). The CDR3 nucleotides read TGTGCCAGCAGCCCGAGAGCCAGACGGGATGGAGAGACCCAGTACTTC. Residues: CASSPRARRDGETQYF. Full variable domain (outside the CDR3, taken from reference TRBV7-9 and TRBJ2-5): DTGVSQNPRHKITKRGQNVTFRCDPISEHNRLYWYRQTLGQGPEFLTYFQNEAQLEKSRLLSDRFSAERPKGSFSTLEIQRTEQGDSAMYLCASSPRARRDGETQYFGPGTRLLVL.

V usage is TRBV5-8 and J usage is TRBJ2-7; 7 nucleotides agree with TRBD1. CDR3 length equals 15 residues. With 1 base clipped from V and 3 bases from J, the junction kept 7 bases outside the gene matches. From germline, CDR1 is SGHTS and CDR2 YDEGEE. CDR3 DNA: TGTGCCAGCAGCTTGTTCCGGGACAGCATCTACGAGCAGTACTTC. This encodes CASSLFRDSIYEQYF.

The rearrangement joins TRBV5-6 to TRBJ2-7, with TRBD2 as a possible D gene (6 bases). Between the trimmed V and J ends, which lost 4 bases and 0 bases, there was a span of 20 bases. This CDR3 is built from 17 residues. Germline CDR1 is SGHDT and CDR2 is YYEEEE. CDR3 loop: CASSRRVRAVDSYEQYF. For the CDR3, the DNA is TGTGCCAGCAGCAGGAGGGTCCGAGCTGTCGACTCCTACGAGCAGTACTTC. Filled out from reference TRBV5-6 and TRBJ2-7, the complete variable domain reads DAGVTQSPTHLIKTRGQQVTLRCSPKSGHDTVSWYQQALGQGPQFIFQYYEEEERQRGNFPDRFSGHQFPNYSSELNVNALLLGDSALYLCASSRRVRAVDSYEQYFGPGTRLTVT.

This clone was seen just once. This chain connects TRBV10-3 to TRBJ1-5; TRBD1 is a possible D gene (5 bases). Germline assignment: CDR1 ENHRY and CDR2 SYGVKD. CDR3 size: 14 residues. Trimming took 5 bases from V and 6 from J, leaving 14 bases between them. This CDR3 reads CAISPAGGGQPQHF. In DNA form, the CDR3 reads TGTGCCATCAGTCCCGCGGGGGGAGGTCAGCCCCAGCATTTT.

This chain's CDR3 is CAIRGTADNSPLHF. CDR3 nucleotide sequence: TGTGCCATCAGAGGGACAGCGGATAATTCACCCCTCCACTTT. This chain uses TRBV10-3 with TRBJ1-6, with TRBD1 matching 7 bases. The germline V gene has CDR1 ENHRY and CDR2 SYGVKD. V lost 6 bases, J lost 5 bases, and 4 bases stayed unmatched. The CDR3 consists of 14 residues.

This clone was seen many times. The genes are TRBV5-1 and TRBJ2-7; 8 bases match TRBD2. The CDR3 consists of 14 residues. Germline-derived CDR1 and CDR2 are SGHRS and YFSETQ. Unmatched junction bases numbered 7, after V lost 4 bases and J lost 4 bases. The CDR3 DNA is TGCGCCAGCAGCCCCTTTGCGGGGGGTTACGAGCAGTACTTC. This encodes CASSPFAGGYEQYF. The variable domain in full, with the rest retrieved from reference TRBV5-1 and TRBJ2-7, is KAGVTQTPRYLIKTRGQQVTLSCSPISGHRSVSWYQQTPGQGLQFLFEYFSETQRNKGNFPGRFSGRQFSNSRSEMNVSTLELGDSALYLCASSPFAGGYEQYFGPGTRLTVT.

The rearrangement links TRBV10-3 to TRBJ1-2, with TRBD1 matching over 7 bases. J was trimmed by 6 bases and V by 6 bases; bases with no gene match: 4. CDR3 length: 12 residues. CDR1 is ENHRY and CDR2 is SYGVKD in the germline V gene. CDR3 sequence reads: CAIRPDRNGYTF. Written as DNA, the CDR3 is TGTGCCATCAGGCCGGACAGGAATGGCTACACCTTC.

V is TRBV19 and J is TRBJ2-2, with a possible D match to TRBD1 (5 bases). This CDR3 has 14 residues. Germline V lookup: CDR1 LNHDA, CDR2 SQIVND (reference sequence). Trimming removed 6 bases at V and 7 bases at J, with 15 bases between. The CDR3 coding sequence is TGTGCCAGTAGGCCTCAGGGAAGTGTCGGGGAGCTGTTTTTT. It encodes CASRPQGSVGELFF.